One and the same sample provided the 29 T cell receptor beta chains below, sequenced in a study of CD8 T cells in ankylosing spondylitis (dated by TCRdb to 2016 to 2017). Libraries were constructed by 5' RACE. The sequencer was an Illumina HiSeq 2500. TCRdb trimmed public reads at Q25 via fastp, called clones via MiXCR and kept in-frame beta chains. Each CDR3 protein gets just one entry, which takes the most common genes and DNA from the rows behind it. Here the sample has 300,000 to 350,000 distinct CDR3 sequences; about 15% occur a single time. Jointly, the top ten make up 0.95% to 1.4% of the sample. The sequenced sample was blood, either unsorted or a sorted T cell fraction (not recorded which). The receptor set was obtained from a male donor with ankylosing spondylitis or in good health (not recorded which).

This chain uses TRBV11-2 with TRBJ1-5; D perhaps matches TRBD1 (6 bases). The CDR3 has 18 residues. V lost 1 base to trimming and J lost 0 bases, with 16 bases between them. The germline V gene encodes CDR1 SGHAT and CDR2 FQNNGV. DNA of the CDR3: TGTGCCAGCAGCTTAGGAACAGGGTGGGGTTATAGCAATCAGCCCCAGCATTTT. It translates to CASSLGTGWGYSNQPQHF.

This clonotype was observed a few times. The rearrangement uses TRBV7-2 and TRBJ2-7; D is undetermined. The germline gives CDR1 SGHTA, CDR2 FQGNSA. V shed 2 bases and J shed 4 bases, with 9 bases lying between them. The CDR3 totals 13 residues. CDR3 sequence reads: CASSLRTIYEQYF. The CDR3 bases are TGTGCCAGCAGCTTACGGACCATTTACGAGCAGTACTTC.

This clonotype has ten or more counts. V usage is TRBV5-1 and J usage is TRBJ2-3, with 11 bases aligning to TRBD2. CDR1 is SGHRS and CDR2 is YFSETQ in the germline V gene. The CDR3 runs 16 residues. V was pared by 3 bases and J by 1 base, with 4 bases of the junction left unmatched. The DNA of the CDR3 is TGCGCCAGCAGCTCTTCGACTAGCGGGGGCACAGATACGCAGTATTTT. Protein sequence: CASSSSTSGGTDTQYF.

This clonotype was picked up many times. This chain joins TRBV7-9 and TRBJ2-7; D uncertain. This CDR3 is built from 12 residues. The germline CDR1 and CDR2 sequences are SEHNR and FQNEAQ (reference sequence). Trimming cost V 4 bases and J 8 bases, with 12 bases left between them. CDR3 residues: CASSSSAAQQYF. For the CDR3, the DNA is TGTGCCAGCAGCTCCTCCGCGGCACAGCAGTACTTC.

This clonotype was picked up a small number of times. The chain links TRBV7-9 to TRBJ1-4; 9 bases are a match to TRBD1. The CDR3 sequence is 14 residues long. J gave up 5 bases and V 8 bases, and 6 bases lay outside the gene matches. From germline, CDR1 is SEHNR and CDR2 FQNEAQ (reference sequence). As DNA, the CDR3 is TGTGCCAGCGTCACCGGGACAGGGAATGAAAAACTGTTTTTT. Amino acids: CASVTGTGNEKLFF.

The rearrangement joins TRBV6-1 to TRBJ1-2; TRBD1 might be the D (6 bases). Trimming stripped 6 bases from V and 5 bases from J, with 10 bases between. Germline V CDR1 and CDR2: MNHNS, SASEGT. The CDR3 has 12 residues. CDR3 residues: CASRHRDYGYTF. CDR3 DNA sequence: TGTGCCAGCAGACACAGGGATTATGGCTACACCTTC.

CDR3 coding DNA: TGTGCCAGCAGTTTTGGGGGGGCCACACCCTACGAGCAGTACTTC. It encodes CASSFGGATPYEQYF. The gene calls are TRBV27 and TRBJ2-7; TRBD2 might be the D (7 bases). The CDR3 loop spans 15 amino acids. V was shortened by 3 bases and J by 2 bases, with 14 bases between the two germline ends. CDR1 MNHEY and CDR2 SMNVEV come from the germline V gene (reference sequence).

The chain combines TRBV5-1 with TRBJ1-1, with 7 bases fitting TRBD1. V lost 4 bases, J lost 4 bases, and 10 bases stayed unmatched. CDR1 is SGHRS, CDR2 YFSETQ, per germline. The CDR3 is 15 residues long. This CDR3 is CASSEPQGEGTEAFF. CDR3 nucleotide sequence: TGCGCCAGCAGCGAGCCCCAGGGGGAAGGCACTGAAGCTTTCTTT.

V gene TRBV7-9 combines with J gene TRBJ1-2; tentatively, D is TRBD1 (5 bases). Trimming took off 7 bases at V and 6 bases at J, with 12 bases between the two ends. Germline V gives CDR1 SEHNR, CDR2 FQNEAQ (reference sequence). The CDR3 is 12 residues long. This CDR3 is CASTTPTDGYTF. The DNA for the CDR3 is TGTGCCAGCACCACCCCGACAGATGGCTACACCTTC.

V usage is TRBV12-3 or TRBV12-4 and J usage is TRBJ1-5; maybe TRBD1 (6 bases). V was clipped by 3 bases and J by 2 bases, with 11 bases between them. The CDR3 loop spans 15 amino acids. The CDR3 DNA reads TGTGCCAGCAGTTTGGGGGCCCAGGGCAATCAGCCCCAGCATTTT. The encoded protein is CASSLGAQGNQPQHF.

V usage is TRBV5-1 and J usage is TRBJ2-3, with D perhaps matching TRBD1 (5 bases). Germline CDR1 is SGHRS and CDR2 is YFSETQ. Trimming cost V 4 bases and J 3 bases, with 15 bases left between them. The CDR3 consists of 15 residues. The CDR3 sequence is CASSHLRQTTDTQYF. Written as DNA, the CDR3 is TGCGCCAGCAGCCACCTGAGACAGACTACAGATACGCAGTATTTT.

The chain joins TRBV14 to TRBJ2-3; 11 bases line up with TRBD2. The CDR3 is 18 residues long. V was pared by 4 bases and J by 2 bases, with 11 bases of the junction left unmatched. CDR1 and CDR2 from the germline V gene are SGHDN and FVKESK. In nucleotides, the CDR3 is TGTGCCAGCAGCCGGTCGGGACTAGCGGAGCTCTTCACAGATACGCAGTATTTT. It yields the protein CASSRSGLAELFTDTQYF.

The CDR3 sequence is CASSRPRTGYNEQFF. As DNA, the CDR3 is TGTGCCAGCAGCCGTCCTCGGACTGGGTACAATGAGCAGTTCTTC. J is TRBJ2-1 and V is TRBV3-1; tentative D call: TRBD2 (5 bases). The length of the CDR3 is 15 residues. The germline V gene has CDR1 LGHDT and CDR2 YNNKEL (reference sequence). The ends were cut back, 4 bases at V and 4 bases at J, with 14 bases in the middle.

This clonotype was found a few times. The chain is built from TRBV4-1 and TRBJ2-3; TRBD2 matches 7 bases. The CDR3 is 16 residues long. V lost 6 bases and J lost 9; bases outside the gene matches: 18. Looked up from germline, CDR1 is MGHRA and CDR2 is YSYEKL. This CDR3 reads CASRRVGTTDRGTQYF. CDR3 nucleotides: TGCGCCAGCAGGAGAGTGGGGACTACAGACAGAGGGACGCAGTATTTT.

This clonotype was counted a few times. The chain joins TRBV7-7 to TRBJ2-5; weak D call: TRBD2 (5 bases). This CDR3 spans 13 amino acids. V gave up 1 base and J gave up 5 bases, with 8 bases separating them. Germline lookup yields CDR1 SSHAT and CDR2 FNYEAQ (reference sequence). CDR3 sequence: CASSLVARETQYF. For the CDR3, the DNA is TGTGCCAGCAGCTTAGTAGCGAGGGAGACCCAGTACTTC.

This clonotype was detected ten times or more. J is TRBJ1-1 and V is TRBV5-1; D is ambiguous. Germline V gene data show CDR1 as SGHRS and CDR2 as YFSETQ. V lost 4 bases to trimming and J lost 3 bases, with 7 bases between them. This CDR3 spans 12 amino acids. For the CDR3, the DNA is TGCGCCAGCAGCGTGGGGTACACTGAAGCTTTCTTT. Translating gives CASSVGYTEAFF.

This clonotype was seen a few times. V and J are TRBV5-1 and TRBJ2-1, with 11 bases matching TRBD2. CDR3 length equals 15 residues. The trim removed 4 bases at V and 5 bases at J, leaving 5 bases unmatched. Per germline, CDR1 SGHRS and CDR2 YFSETQ. The CDR3 reads CASSPRLAGNNEQFF. The CDR3 region has the DNA TGCGCCAGCAGCCCGAGACTAGCGGGGAACAATGAGCAGTTCTTC.

V gene TRBV4-2 combines with J gene TRBJ2-1; 8 positions agree with TRBD2. Germline lookup yields CDR1 LGHNA and CDR2 YNFKEQ. V shed 3 bases, J shed 2 bases, and the junction held 9 bases outside the gene matches. CDR3 size: 17 residues. The CDR3 spells CASSHTKTSAAYNEQFF. DNA of the CDR3: TGTGCCAGCAGCCACACTAAGACTAGCGCAGCCTACAATGAGCAGTTCTTC.

The chain joins TRBV5-1 to TRBJ2-5; the D is unclear. CDR1 and CDR2 from the germline V gene are SGHRS and YFSETQ. V was shortened by 1 base and J by 2 bases, with 12 bases between the two germline ends. CDR3 size: 15 residues. This CDR3 reads CASSLNAPGQETQYF. CDR3 coding DNA: TGCGCCAGCAGCTTGAATGCGCCAGGTCAAGAGACCCAGTACTTC. Filled out from reference TRBV5-1 and TRBJ2-5, the complete variable domain reads KAGVTQTPRYLIKTRGQQVTLSCSPISGHRSVSWYQQTPGQGLQFLFEYFSETQRNKGNFPGRFSGRQFSNSRSEMNVSTLELGDSALYLCASSLNAPGQETQYFGPGTRLLVL.

This clonotype turned up a few times. J is TRBJ1-4 and V is TRBV5-1, with D unresolved. V was shortened by 5 bases and J by 0 bases, with 8 bases between the two germline ends. Germline lookup yields CDR1 SGHRS and CDR2 YFSETQ. The CDR3 is made up of 14 amino acids. The CDR3 coding sequence is TGCGCCAGCAGGGTTCAGGCAACTAATGAAAAACTGTTTTTT. Its translation is CASRVQATNEKLFF. Full variable domain (rest looked up from reference TRBV5-1 and TRBJ1-4): KAGVTQTPRYLIKTRGQQVTLSCSPISGHRSVSWYQQTPGQGLQFLFEYFSETQRNKGNFPGRFSGRQFSNSRSEMNVSTLELGDSALYLCASRVQATNEKLFFGSGTQLSVL.

This clonotype was counted between two and nine times. This chain joins TRBV12-3 or TRBV12-4 and TRBJ2-7; maybe TRBD2 (6 bases). Trimming cost V 7 bases and J 1 base, with 20 bases left between them. The CDR3 totals 16 residues. CDR3 region: CASTSGVSGLSYEQYF. CDR3 in DNA: TGTGCCAGCACTTCGGGGGTCTCGGGGTTATCCTACGAGCAGTACTTC.

This clonotype has at least ten counts. V and J are TRBV4-2 and TRBJ2-5; D uncertain. CDR3 length: 13 amino acids. The germline V gene encodes CDR1 LGHNA and CDR2 YNFKEQ. With 1 base removed from V and 2 bases from J, the gap between germline ends came to 5 bases. The CDR3 region has the DNA TGTGCCAGCAGCCAAGGCTTACAAGAGACCCAGTACTTC. As protein: CASSQGLQETQYF.

This clonotype appeared a few times. The chain recombines TRBV5-1 with TRBJ2-2, with D perhaps TRBD1 or TRBD2 (6 bases each). The V end was cut by 0 bases, the J end by 7 bases, with 13 bases between. Germline assignment: CDR1 SGHRS and CDR2 YFSETQ. The CDR3 is made up of 15 amino acids. The CDR3 spells CASSLVPGADGELFF. As DNA, the CDR3 is TGCGCCAGCAGCTTGGTCCCGGGGGCGGACGGGGAGCTGTTTTTT.

In its sample, this clonotype was seen a few times. The chain combines TRBV4-2 with TRBJ1-2; D gene unclear. V lost 1 base and J lost 5, with 11 bases in between. This CDR3 is built from 14 residues. The germline gives CDR1 LGHNA, CDR2 YNFKEQ. The CDR3 DNA follows: TGTGCCAGCAGCCAAGTGAGTGCGGAATATGGCTACACCTTC. This codes for CASSQVSAEYGYTF.

This clonotype has more than one count but fewer than ten. The chain recombines TRBV30 with TRBJ2-1, with D perhaps assigned TRBD1 or TRBD2 (5 bases each). V was trimmed by 2 bases and J by 5 bases, leaving 16 bases between them. This CDR3 has 15 residues. Per the germline V gene, CDR1 is GTSNPN and CDR2 is SVGIG (reference sequence). The CDR3: CAWSRTMRGDNEQFF. As DNA, the CDR3 is TGTGCCTGGAGTCGAACGATGAGGGGAGACAATGAGCAGTTCTTC.

This clonotype was observed at least ten times. The chain has TRBV5-1 and TRBJ2-1; D possibly corresponds to TRBD1 (6 bases). Trimming shortened V by 0 bases and J by 5 bases, and 21 bases separated the two germline ends. The CDR3 spans 18 residues. CDR1 and CDR2 from the germline V gene are SGHRS and YFSETQ. The chain's CDR3 is CASSLERLDRPGNNEQFF. CDR3 sequence (DNA): TGCGCCAGCAGCTTGGAACGTCTGGACAGACCGGGGAACAATGAGCAGTTCTTC. The entire variable domain, with the rest obtained from reference TRBV5-1 and TRBJ2-1, is as follows: KAGVTQTPRYLIKTRGQQVTLSCSPISGHRSVSWYQQTPGQGLQFLFEYFSETQRNKGNFPGRFSGRQFSNSRSEMNVSTLELGDSALYLCASSLERLDRPGNNEQFFGPGTRLTVL.

This clonotype was found many times. V and J are TRBV20-1 and TRBJ2-1; D is possibly TRBD2 (6 bases). The CDR3 runs 14 residues. Trimming took 4 bases from V and 2 from J, leaving 12 bases between them. Germline lookup yields CDR1 DFQATT and CDR2 SNEGSKA (reference sequence). The CDR3: CSATRTIPYNEQFF. In DNA form, the CDR3 reads TGCAGTGCTACCCGGACTATCCCCTACAATGAGCAGTTCTTC.

The genes are TRBV20-1 and TRBJ2-3; the D gene is possibly TRBD2 (6 bases). The CDR3 contains 13 residues. Germline V gene data show CDR1 as DFQATT and CDR2 as SNEGSKA (reference sequence). Trimming shortened V by 3 bases and J by 5 bases, and 12 bases separated the two germline ends. The CDR3 loop reads CSASGTGGDTQYF. DNA of the CDR3: TGCAGTGCTAGTGGGACTGGGGGAGATACGCAGTATTTT.

The chain combines TRBV3-1 with TRBJ1-1; no clear D gene. The CDR3 is made up of 14 amino acids. Germline lookup yields CDR1 LGHDT and CDR2 YNNKEL (reference sequence). Trimming took off 1 base at V and 5 bases at J, with 11 bases between the two ends. In nucleotides, the CDR3 is TGTGCCAGCAGCCAAGCCAACCCGAGAACTGAAGCTTTCTTT. Its protein product is CASSQANPRTEAFF.